This TCR beta chain appears in the sequencing data of a study of shared clonotypes between healthy human individuals. At the level of the study: Sampling drew on donors who were a couple of women and three men aged 18 to 49.

Deep was the level at which the assay was run. Using immunoSEQ multiplex PCR, the repertoire was profiled, and TCRdb retains in-frame clones only, with some absent. The profile shows roughly 2,000,000 clones, around 95% of them singletons. With 3 bases removed from V and 7 bases from J, the gap between germline ends came to 13 bases. The CDR3 length is 14 residues. CDR1 and CDR2 (germline): LNHDA, SQIVND (reference sequence). Naive CD8 cells, CD45RO-negative and positively selected for CCR7, excluded terminally differentiated effector memory CD45RA+ cells. The rearrangement joins TRBV19 to TRBJ2-1, with TRBD2 as a possible D gene (5 bases). What was sequenced was naive CD8+ T cells from PBMCs. This sequence originates from a man between 18 and 29 years old in good health. Some clones in this sample may be carry-over from other donors' samples. The CDR3 bases are TGTGCCAGTAGTATGCGTGACTACCTAAATGAGCAGTTCTTC. As protein: CASSMRDYLNEQFF.